The entry below describes one T cell receptor (beta chain). The target antigen is unknown. Some clones are missing from TCRdb's copy, which holds only in-frame ones; the method was immunoSEQ multiplex PCR. This sample has 290,000 or so clones, with 70% to 90% found just once. The record originates from a study of Ad26.COV2.S vaccination and SARS-CoV-2 variants. Study-level background: Participants got Ad26.COV2.S intramuscularly, once or twice 56 days apart.

Germline CDR1 is LGHNA and CDR2 is YSLEER. The ends were cut back, 4 bases at V and 3 bases at J, with 14 bases in the middle. The CDR3 consists of 15 residues. Treatment: 19 received Ad26.COV2.S at low or high dose, single or two shots; several received placebo; per-sample allocation not given. Sampling was done on day 63 after the first vaccine or placebo injection. In Boston, an adult donor aged 18-55 years took part. SARS-CoV-2 spike from the Wuhan strain was encoded by the vaccine, an Ad26 vector. Study-wide results and limits: Using TCR breadth and depth analyses may have led to underestimated total T cell responses.

The sequence was obtained from a person between 18 and 60 years old who received the Ad26.COV2.S COVID-19 vaccine or a placebo. The chain carries TRBV4-3 and TRBJ2-3; tentative D call: TRBD1 (5 bases). The sample was peripheral blood, taken in a trial of Ad26.COV2.S vaccine versus placebo. Here the CDR3 reads CASSPGPTGTDTQYF. CDR3 nucleotides: TGCGCCAGCAGCCCCGGACCAACAGGAACAGATACGCAGTATTTT.